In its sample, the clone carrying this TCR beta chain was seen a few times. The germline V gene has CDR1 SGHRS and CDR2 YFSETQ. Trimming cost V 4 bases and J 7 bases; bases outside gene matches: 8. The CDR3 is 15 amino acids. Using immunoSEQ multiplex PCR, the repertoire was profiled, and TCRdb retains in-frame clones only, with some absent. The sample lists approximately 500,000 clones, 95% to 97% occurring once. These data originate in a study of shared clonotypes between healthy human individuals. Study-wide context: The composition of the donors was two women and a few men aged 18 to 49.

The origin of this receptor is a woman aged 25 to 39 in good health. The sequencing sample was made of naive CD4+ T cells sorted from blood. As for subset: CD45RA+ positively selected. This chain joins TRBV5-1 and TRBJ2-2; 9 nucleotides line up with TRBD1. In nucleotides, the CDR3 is TGCGCCAGCAGCCTACGGACAGGGGTCGGCGGGGAGCTGTTTTTT. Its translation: CASSLRTGVGGELFF.